This T cell receptor (beta chain) was profiled in a study of CD8+ T cells in alopecia areata. About this clone itself: As yet, its antigen is unknown.

Study-level points and caveats: Affected scalp, especially in alopecia totalis/universalis, had a higher clonality than normal scalp did.

Trimming took off 7 bases at V and 8 bases at J, with 12 bases between the two ends. This CDR3 has 11 amino acids. CDR1 SQVTM and CDR2 ANQGSEA come from the germline V gene. RNA was isolated and reverse transcribed to cDNA, the sequencing template. The assay was immunoSEQ multiplex PCR, and TCRdb's table has in-frame clones only and misses some. The profile shows some 170,000 clones, approximately 70% of them singletons. Specimen: CD8+ T cells sorted from blood, collected at week 0. The sequence was obtained from a human donor with alopecia areata. The rearrangement links TRBV29-1 to TRBJ2-1; D not certain. Written as DNA, the CDR3 is TGCAGCGCGCGAAGGGCAGATGAGCAGTTCTTC. It specifies CSARRADEQFF.